Following are 23 T cell receptor beta chains from one sample sequenced in a study of TIL therapy for anti-PD-1-resistant metastatic lung cancer. Indicated time point: pre-treatment sample, taken before nivolumab and TIL therapy. The libraries were made with immunoSEQ v3. Measured with immunoSEQ multiplex PCR; TCRdb has only the in-frame clones, and not every one. The table lists under 70,000 clones, around four fifths of them singletons. The sample consisted of blood, taken at baseline. The receptors stem from a person aged 25 to 85 with non-small cell lung cancer.

The V call is TRBV5-1, the J call TRBJ2-1, with 11 nucleotides matching TRBD2. The CDR3 contains 15 residues. Germline V gene lookup returns CDR1 SGHRS and CDR2 YFSETQ. The V segment lost 3 bases and the J segment 3 bases; nucleotides outside the gene matches: 2. This CDR3 reads CASSYLAGGYNEQFF. In nucleotides, the CDR3 is TGCGCCAGCAGCTATCTAGCGGGGGGCTACAATGAGCAGTTCTTC.

This chain links TRBV10-3 with TRBJ2-3, with unresolved D. Germline V gene data show CDR1 as ENHRY and CDR2 as SYGVKD. Trimming took off 7 bases at V and 2 bases at J, with 10 bases between the two ends. The CDR3 sequence is 13 residues long. The CDR3 region has the DNA TGTGCCATCACGTCTAGTAACACAGATACGCAGTATTTT. It codes for CAITSSNTDTQYF.

This clone was seen a few times. CDR3 sequence reads: CASNKADRVTGELFF. Written as DNA, the CDR3 is TGTGCCAGTAATAAGGCGGACAGGGTTACCGGGGAGCTGTTTTTT. This chain links TRBV19 with TRBJ2-2, with 8 bases fitting TRBD1. V lost 7 bases and J lost 5; bases outside the gene matches: 9. The CDR3 consists of 15 residues. CDR1 and CDR2 (germline): LNHDA, SQIVND (reference sequence).

J is TRBJ2-7 and V is TRBV6-1; a weak D match, TRBD1 (5 bases). The germline V gene encodes CDR1 MNHNS and CDR2 SASEGT. Trimming left V 5 bases short and J 5 bases short, with 19 bases between. The CDR3 length is 15 residues. The CDR3 loop is CASSIDFTQDHEQYF. CDR3 nucleotides: TGTGCCAGCAGTATAGACTTCACACAGGACCACGAGCAGTACTTC.

The chain recombines TRBV20-1 with TRBJ1-1, with D uncertain. The V gene lost 2 bases and the J gene lost 8 bases, with 9 bases spanning the gap. Germline CDR1 and CDR2: DFQATT and SNEGSKA (reference sequence). CDR3 length: 11 amino acids. The CDR3 region has the DNA TGCAGTGCTAGACGGCTAGGCGAAGCTTTCTTT. It translates to CSARRLGEAFF.

The J gene is TRBJ2-7, the V gene TRBV2; 7 bases align to TRBD1. There are 15 residues in the CDR3. The junction had 10 bases not matched to a gene; V was cut back by 6 bases and J by 2 bases. Looked up from germline, CDR1 is SNHLY and CDR2 is FYNNEI. The CDR3 DNA reads as TGTGCCAGCAGGCCCCTGACAGGGACCCCCTACGAGCAGTACTTC. Its translation is CASRPLTGTPYEQYF. Looking up the rest from reference TRBV2 and TRBJ2-7 gives the full variable domain: EPEVTQTPSHQVTQMGQEVILRCVPISNHLYFYWYRQILGQKVEFLVSFYNNEISEKSEIFDDQFSVERPDGSNFTLKIRSTKLEDSAMYFCASRPLTGTPYEQYFGPGTRLTVT.

The chain has TRBV5-5 and TRBJ2-7; 13 bases agree with TRBD2. V lost 7 bases and J lost 3; bases outside the gene matches: 10. The CDR3 length is 16 residues. The germline V gene has CDR1 SGHKS and CDR2 YYEKEE (reference sequence). CDR3 bases: TGTGCCAGCCGGCCGGGACTAGCGGGAAAATTCTACGAGCAGTACTTC. It is translated as CASRPGLAGKFYEQYF.

The chain is built from TRBV19 and TRBJ1-2, with TRBD1 as a possible D gene (6 bases). V lost 9 bases, J lost 7 bases, and 21 bases lay in between. This CDR3 region has 14 residues. From germline, CDR1 is LNHDA and CDR2 SQIVND (reference sequence). In nucleotides, the CDR3 is TGTGCCAGCTGCTCGGGCAGGGGTGGCGTTGGCTACACCTTC. This translates into CASCSGRGGVGYTF.

The chain has TRBV7-9 and TRBJ2-5, with D maybe TRBD2 (6 bases). The CDR3 length is 13 residues. Trimming stripped 5 bases from V and 4 bases from J, with 11 bases between. Looked up from germline, CDR1 is SEHNR and CDR2 is FQNEAQ (reference sequence). The CDR3 protein is CASSQGGRETQYF. The CDR3 DNA follows: TGTGCCAGCAGCCAGGGAGGCCGAGAGACCCAGTACTTC.

The rearrangement links TRBV5-1 to TRBJ2-7; 9 bases are a match to TRBD2. Trimming took 4 bases from V and 6 from J; bases not matched to a gene: 8. Germline CDR1 and CDR2: SGHRS and YFSETQ. The CDR3 extends over 14 amino acids. In DNA form, the CDR3 reads TGCGCCAGCAGCGGGGTAGCGGGAGCTGGCGAGCAGTACTTC. It translates to CASSGVAGAGEQYF. Looking up the rest from reference TRBV5-1 and TRBJ2-7 gives the full variable domain: KAGVTQTPRYLIKTRGQQVTLSCSPISGHRSVSWYQQTPGQGLQFLFEYFSETQRNKGNFPGRFSGRQFSNSRSEMNVSTLELGDSALYLCASSGVAGAGEQYFGPGTRLTVT.

The chain joins TRBV5-6 to TRBJ2-7; the D is unclear. This CDR3 contains 13 residues. Germline CDR1 is SGHDT and CDR2 is YYEEEE. Deletions cut 2 bases from V and 2 bases from J, with 8 bases between. The CDR3 sequence: CASSLYSAYEQYF. CDR3 nucleotides: TGTGCCAGCAGCTTATACAGCGCCTACGAGCAGTACTTC.

This chain links TRBV5-6 with TRBJ2-1; D might be TRBD2 (5 bases). CDR1 and CDR2 (germline): SGHDT, YYEEEE. The CDR3 is 15 residues long. The ends were cut back, 1 base at V and 4 bases at J, with 12 bases in the middle. CDR3 sequence reads: CASSLRAGAYNEQFF. The DNA of the CDR3 is TGTGCCAGCAGCTTGAGGGCGGGTGCGTACAATGAGCAGTTCTTC. The whole variable domain, filled in from reference TRBV5-6 and TRBJ2-1, reads DAGVTQSPTHLIKTRGQQVTLRCSPKSGHDTVSWYQQALGQGPQFIFQYYEEEERQRGNFPDRFSGHQFPNYSSELNVNALLLGDSALYLCASSLRAGAYNEQFFGPGTRLTVL.

The chain has TRBV5-1 and TRBJ2-5; TRBD2 aligns across 7 bases. V dropped 0 bases and J dropped 8; count of bases not matched to a gene: 4. Germline CDR1 is SGHRS and CDR2 is YFSETQ. This CDR3 is built from 13 residues. In DNA form, the CDR3 reads TGCGCCAGCAGCTTGGTGCAGGGACTAACCCAGTACTTC. Residues: CASSLVQGLTQYF.

The genes are TRBV2 and TRBJ1-4; the D is unclear. Germline values: CDR1 SNHLY, CDR2 FYNNEI. The CDR3 totals 14 residues. V was cut by 6 bases and J by 7 bases, with 15 bases left in between. CDR3 nucleotide sequence: TGTGCCAGCAGACGGAATAGGGAATCTGAAAAACTGTTTTTT. Translation gives CASRRNRESEKLFF.

The count of this clone is one. The rearrangement joins TRBV11-2 to TRBJ2-1; 10 bases agree with TRBD2. Losses at the gene ends were 4 bases for V and 5 bases for J; bases not matched to a gene: 5. The germline V gene encodes CDR1 SGHAT and CDR2 FQNNGV. CDR3 length equals 15 residues. The CDR3 nucleotides read TGTGCCAGCAGCTCCGGACTAGCGGCGAACAATGAGCAGTTCTTC. It encodes CASSSGLAANNEQFF.

The V gene is TRBV2, the J gene TRBJ2-4; the D is unclear. Between the trimmed V and J ends, which lost 4 bases and 5 bases, there was a span of 9 bases. This CDR3 contains 13 residues. Germline lookup yields CDR1 SNHLY and CDR2 FYNNEI. CDR3 bases: TGTGCCAGCAGTGGCACCGCCGAAAACATTCAGTACTTC. It is translated as CASSGTAENIQYF.

The rearrangement joins TRBV30 to TRBJ2-1; 9 nucleotides match TRBD2. Germline CDR1 is GTSNPN and CDR2 is SVGIG (reference sequence). The CDR3 extends over 17 amino acids. J lost 5 bases, V lost 3 bases, and 14 bases had no gene match. The CDR3: CAWSTSGQMGRNNEQFF. Here the CDR3 DNA reads TGTGCCTGGAGCACTAGCGGGCAGATGGGTAGAAACAATGAGCAGTTCTTC.

The count of this clone is one. V and J are TRBV27 and TRBJ2-6; D is unresolved. V dropped 5 bases and J dropped 6 bases, with 26 bases sitting between them. Germline CDR1 is MNHEY and CDR2 is SMNVEV (reference sequence). This CDR3 comprises 19 residues. CDR3 coding DNA: TGTGCCAGCAGTACCAGGATATCCCCTCAAGTTCCAGAGGCCAACGTCCTGACTTTC. It codes for CASSTRISPQVPEANVLTF.

This clone appeared once. This chain connects TRBV7-8 to TRBJ1-3; D might be TRBD1 (5 bases). The CDR3 contains 13 residues. The V and J ends lost 8 bases and 0 bases respectively, with 8 bases between them. Germline lookup yields CDR1 SGHVS and CDR2 FQNEAQ. The CDR3 loop is CASGGSSGNTIYF. The DNA of the CDR3 is TGTGCCAGCGGGGGAAGCTCTGGAAACACCATATATTTT.

The chain is built from TRBV7-6 and TRBJ1-4; D is undetermined. V lost 4 bases and J 5 bases, leaving 14 bases between the germline ends. The CDR3 runs to 15 residues. Germline-derived CDR1 and CDR2 are SGHVS and FNYEAQ. In DNA form, the CDR3 reads TGTGCCAGCAGCTCTAACCGGGCCAAAAATGAAAAACTGTTTTTT. Translation: CASSSNRAKNEKLFF.

This chain links TRBV19 with TRBJ1-2; D is unresolved. Germline V gives CDR1 LNHDA, CDR2 SQIVND (reference sequence). The CDR3 is made up of 12 amino acids. V lost 5 bases and J 4 bases, leaving 8 bases between the germline ends. CDR3 protein: CASSLGFYGYTF. CDR3 DNA sequence: TGTGCCAGTAGTTTGGGGTTCTATGGCTACACCTTC.

This clone was found a few times. The CDR3 DNA is TGCGCCAGTTCCGGGACAGGGCCAGCTGGGGCCAACGTCCTGACTTTC. It is translated as CASSGTGPAGANVLTF. The genes are TRBV10-2 and TRBJ2-6; 9 positions match TRBD1. CDR3 length equals 16 residues. With 9 bases clipped from V and 2 bases from J, the junction kept 8 bases outside the gene matches. Germline V gene lookup returns CDR1 WSHSY and CDR2 SAAADI.

The chain has TRBV7-9 and TRBJ1-6, with 9 bases aligning to TRBD1. The CDR3 extends over 15 amino acids. CDR1 is SEHNR, CDR2 FQNEAQ, per germline (reference sequence). Trimming at V came to 2 bases and at J to 8 bases, leaving 4 bases not matched to a gene. The CDR3 DNA reads TGTGCCAGCAGCTTAAGGACAGGGGTAGATTCACCCCTCCACTTT. It encodes CASSLRTGVDSPLHF. Complete variable domain (other parts from reference TRBV7-9 and TRBJ1-6): DTGVSQNPRHKITKRGQNVTFRCDPISEHNRLYWYRQTLGQGPEFLTYFQNEAQLEKSRLLSDRFSAERPKGSFSTLEIQRTEQGDSAMYLCASSLRTGVDSPLHFGNGTRLTVT.